The clone carrying this T cell receptor beta chain was seen a few times. Those who donated were healthy HIV-negative adults, with no recent acute infections or vaccinations reported. CD4+ cell separation produced CD45RA+ naive and CD45RA-negative memory subsets. This sample is part of a study of shared clonotypes between healthy human individuals. Whole-study context: Sampling drew on donors who were two women and a few men aged 18 to 49.

Data came from immunoSEQ multiplex PCR; TCRdb stores just in-frame clones and leaves some out. Here the sample spans fewer than 400,000 clones, around 74% being singletons. Germline CDR1 and CDR2: SGHRS and YFSETQ. Trimming took 1 base from V and 5 from J, leaving 10 bases between them. This CDR3 is 14 amino acids long. The sample was memory CD4+ T cells sorted from blood. Subset noted: CD45RA-negative fraction. The sequence derives from a man aged 25-45 years in good health. The chain links TRBV5-1 to TRBJ2-1; D not resolved. CDR3 in DNA: TGCGCCAGCAGCTTGAACCGGTGGAACAATGAGCAGTTCTTC. Translation gives CASSLNRWNNEQFF.